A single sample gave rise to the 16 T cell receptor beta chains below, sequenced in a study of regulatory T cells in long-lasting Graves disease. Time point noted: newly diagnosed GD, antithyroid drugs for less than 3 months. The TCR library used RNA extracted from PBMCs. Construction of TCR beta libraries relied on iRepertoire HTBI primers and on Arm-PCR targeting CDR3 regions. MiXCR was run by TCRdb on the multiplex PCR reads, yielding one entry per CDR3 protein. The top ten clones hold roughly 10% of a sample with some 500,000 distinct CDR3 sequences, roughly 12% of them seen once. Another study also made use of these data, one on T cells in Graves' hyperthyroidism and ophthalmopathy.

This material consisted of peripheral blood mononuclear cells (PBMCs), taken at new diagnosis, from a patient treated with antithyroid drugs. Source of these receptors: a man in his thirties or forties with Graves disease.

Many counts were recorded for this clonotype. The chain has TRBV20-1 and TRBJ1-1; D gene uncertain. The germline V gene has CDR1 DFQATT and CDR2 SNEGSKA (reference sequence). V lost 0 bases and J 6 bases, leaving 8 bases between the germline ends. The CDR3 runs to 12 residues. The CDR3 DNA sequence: TGCAGTGCTAGAGATCCCGGAGCTGAAGCTTTCTTT. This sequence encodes CSARDPGAEAFF.

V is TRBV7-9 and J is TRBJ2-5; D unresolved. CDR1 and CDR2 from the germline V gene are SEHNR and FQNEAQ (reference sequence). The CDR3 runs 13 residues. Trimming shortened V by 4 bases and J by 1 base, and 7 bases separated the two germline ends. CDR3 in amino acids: CASSSTVQETQYF. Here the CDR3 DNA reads TGTGCCAGCAGCTCCACAGTCCAAGAGACCCAGTACTTC.

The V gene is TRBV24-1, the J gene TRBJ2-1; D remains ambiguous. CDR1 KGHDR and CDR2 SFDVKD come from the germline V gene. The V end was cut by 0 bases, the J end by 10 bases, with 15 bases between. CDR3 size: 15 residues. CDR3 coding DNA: TGTGCCACCAGTGATTTGGGTGGGGATGGCGGAGAGCAGTTCTTC. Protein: CATSDLGGDGGEQFF.

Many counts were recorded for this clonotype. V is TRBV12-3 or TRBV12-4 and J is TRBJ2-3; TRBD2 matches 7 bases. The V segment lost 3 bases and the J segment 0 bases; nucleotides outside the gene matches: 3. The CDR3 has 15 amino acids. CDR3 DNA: TGTGCCAGCAGTTTTGGTAGCGGGAGCACAGATACGCAGTATTTT. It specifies CASSFGSGSTDTQYF.

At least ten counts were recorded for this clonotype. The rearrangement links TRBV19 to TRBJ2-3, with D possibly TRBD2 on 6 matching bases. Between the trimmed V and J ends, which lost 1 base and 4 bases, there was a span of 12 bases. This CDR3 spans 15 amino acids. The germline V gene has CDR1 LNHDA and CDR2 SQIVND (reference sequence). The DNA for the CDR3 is TGTGCCAGTAGTATAGCCACGGGAGCGGCAGATACGCAGTATTTT. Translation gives CASSIATGAADTQYF.

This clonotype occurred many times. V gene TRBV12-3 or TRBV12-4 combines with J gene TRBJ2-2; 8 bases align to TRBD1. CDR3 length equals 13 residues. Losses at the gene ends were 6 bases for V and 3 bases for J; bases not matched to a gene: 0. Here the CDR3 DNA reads TGTGCCAGCAGGGGACAGGACACCGGGGAGCTGTTTTTT. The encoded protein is CASRGQDTGELFF.

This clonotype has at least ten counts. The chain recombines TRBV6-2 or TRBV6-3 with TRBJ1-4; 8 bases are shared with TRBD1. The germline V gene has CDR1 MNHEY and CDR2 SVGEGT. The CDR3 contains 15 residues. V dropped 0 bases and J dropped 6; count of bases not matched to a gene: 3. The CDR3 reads CASSYSRGLDEKLFF. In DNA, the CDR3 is TGTGCCAGCAGTTACTCCAGGGGGCTGGATGAAAAACTGTTTTTT.

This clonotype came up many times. In nucleotides, the CDR3 is TGTGCCAGCAGTTACACTTCAGGAGGCCCAAGCGAGCAGTACTTC. It yields the protein CASSYTSGGPSEQYF. The chain recombines TRBV6-9 with TRBJ2-7; D is perhaps TRBD2 (5 bases). The CDR3 has 15 residues. V was trimmed by 3 bases and J by 6 bases, leaving 18 bases between them. Germline assignment: CDR1 MNHGY and CDR2 SVAAGI.

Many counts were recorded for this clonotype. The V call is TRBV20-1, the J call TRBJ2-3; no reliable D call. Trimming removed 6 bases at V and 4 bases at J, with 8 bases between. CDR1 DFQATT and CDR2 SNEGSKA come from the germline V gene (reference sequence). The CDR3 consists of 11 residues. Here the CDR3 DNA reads TGCAGTGCCTCCTGGGCAGATACGCAGTATTTT. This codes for CSASWADTQYF.

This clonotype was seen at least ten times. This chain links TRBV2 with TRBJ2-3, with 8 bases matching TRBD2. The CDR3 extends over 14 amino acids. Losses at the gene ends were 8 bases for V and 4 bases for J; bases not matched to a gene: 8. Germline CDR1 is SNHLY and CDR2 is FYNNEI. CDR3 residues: CASLERGFSDTQYF. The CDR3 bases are TGTGCCAGCCTGGAGCGGGGGTTTTCAGATACGCAGTATTTT.

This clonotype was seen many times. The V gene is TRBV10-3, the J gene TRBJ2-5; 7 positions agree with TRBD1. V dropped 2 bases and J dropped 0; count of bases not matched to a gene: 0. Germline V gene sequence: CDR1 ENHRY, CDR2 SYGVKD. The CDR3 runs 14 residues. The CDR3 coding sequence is TGTGCCATCAGTGAGGACAGGGACCAAGAGACCCAGTACTTC. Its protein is CAISEDRDQETQYF.

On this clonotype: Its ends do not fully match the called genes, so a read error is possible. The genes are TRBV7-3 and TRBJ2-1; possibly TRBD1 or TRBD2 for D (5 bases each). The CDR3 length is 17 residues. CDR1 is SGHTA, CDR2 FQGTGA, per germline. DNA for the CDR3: TGTGCCAGCAGCTTAGGGGGAACTAGGAGCTCCTACAATGAGCAGCTCTTC. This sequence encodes CASSLGGTRSSYNEQLF. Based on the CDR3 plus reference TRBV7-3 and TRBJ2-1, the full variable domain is GAGVSQTPSNKVTEKGKYVELRCDPISGHTALYWYRQSLGQGPEFLIYFQGTGAADDSGLPNDRFFAVRPEGSVSTLKIQRTERGDSAVYLCASSLGGTRSSYNEQLFGPGTRLTVL.

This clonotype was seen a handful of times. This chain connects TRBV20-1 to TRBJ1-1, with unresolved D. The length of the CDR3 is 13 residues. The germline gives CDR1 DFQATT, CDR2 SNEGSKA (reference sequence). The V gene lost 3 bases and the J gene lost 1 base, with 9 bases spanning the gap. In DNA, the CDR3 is TGCAGTGCTAGCTCCGGGCAGAACACTGAAGCTTTCTTT. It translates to CSASSGQNTEAFF.

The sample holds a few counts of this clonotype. CDR3 in DNA: TGTGCCACAAAGGGCTCAGGAAGGGGACTTCTATACGAGCAGTACTTC. Encoded protein: CATKGSGRGLLYEQYF. The chain uses TRBV6-1 and TRBJ2-7; weak D call: TRBD2 (6 bases). The CDR3 has 16 residues. Trimming removed 10 bases at V and 4 bases at J, with 26 bases between. Per the germline V gene, CDR1 is MNHNS and CDR2 is SASEGT.

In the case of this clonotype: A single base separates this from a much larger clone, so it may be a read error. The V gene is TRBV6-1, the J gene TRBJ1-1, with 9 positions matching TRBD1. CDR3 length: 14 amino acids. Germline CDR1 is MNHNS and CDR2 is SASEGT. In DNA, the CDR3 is TGTGCCAGCAGTAACAGGGGGCTTGGCACTGAAGCTCTCTTT. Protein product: CASSNRGLGTEALF.

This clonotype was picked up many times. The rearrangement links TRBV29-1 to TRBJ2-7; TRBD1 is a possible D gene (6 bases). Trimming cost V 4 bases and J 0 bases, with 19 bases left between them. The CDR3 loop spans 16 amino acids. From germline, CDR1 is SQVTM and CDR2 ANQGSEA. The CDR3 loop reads CSVVRVMGAISYEQYF. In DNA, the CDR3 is TGCAGCGTTGTTAGGGTAATGGGGGCCATCTCCTACGAGCAGTACTTC.